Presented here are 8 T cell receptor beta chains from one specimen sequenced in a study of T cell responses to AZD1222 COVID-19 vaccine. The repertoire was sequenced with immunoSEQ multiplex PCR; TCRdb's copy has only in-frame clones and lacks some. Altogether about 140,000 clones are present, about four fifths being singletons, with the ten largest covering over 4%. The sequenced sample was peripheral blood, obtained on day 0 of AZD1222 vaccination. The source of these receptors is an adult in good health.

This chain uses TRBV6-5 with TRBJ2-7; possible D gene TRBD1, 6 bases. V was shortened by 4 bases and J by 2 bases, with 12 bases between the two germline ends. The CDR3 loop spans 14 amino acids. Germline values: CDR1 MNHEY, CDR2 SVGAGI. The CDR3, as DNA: TGTGCCAGCAGTTGGGGTCAGGGGACCTACGAGCAGTACTTC. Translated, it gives CASSWGQGTYEQYF.

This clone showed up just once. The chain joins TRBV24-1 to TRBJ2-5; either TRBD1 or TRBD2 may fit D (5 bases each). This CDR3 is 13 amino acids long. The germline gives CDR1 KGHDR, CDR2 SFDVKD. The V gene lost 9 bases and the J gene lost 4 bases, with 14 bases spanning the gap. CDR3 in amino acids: CATGTEAGETQYF. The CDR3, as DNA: TGTGCCACCGGGACGGAGGCGGGAGAGACCCAGTACTTC.

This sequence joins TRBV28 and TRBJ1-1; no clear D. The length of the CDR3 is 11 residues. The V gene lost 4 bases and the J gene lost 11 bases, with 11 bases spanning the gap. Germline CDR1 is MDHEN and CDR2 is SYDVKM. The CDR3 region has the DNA TGTGCCAGCAGTTCGAAGGTGCGGGCTTTCTTT. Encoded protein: CASSSKVRAFF. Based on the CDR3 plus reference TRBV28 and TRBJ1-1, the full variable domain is DVKVTQSSRYLVKRTGEKVFLECVQDMDHENMFWYRQDPGLGLRLIYFSYDVKMKEKGDIPEGYSVSREKKERFSLILESASTNQTSMYLCASSSKVRAFFGQGTRLTVV.

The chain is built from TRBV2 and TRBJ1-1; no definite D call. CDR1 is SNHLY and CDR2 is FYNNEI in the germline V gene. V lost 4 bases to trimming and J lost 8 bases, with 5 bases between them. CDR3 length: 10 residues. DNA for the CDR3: TGTGCCAGCAGTGTCGCCGAAGCTTTCTTT. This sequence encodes CASSVAEAFF.

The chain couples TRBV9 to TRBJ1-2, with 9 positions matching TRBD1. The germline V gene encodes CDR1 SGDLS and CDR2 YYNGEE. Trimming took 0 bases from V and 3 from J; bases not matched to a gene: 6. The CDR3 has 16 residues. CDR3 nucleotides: TGTGCCAGCAGCGTAGAAGTTACAGGGGGCGACTATGGCTACACCTTC. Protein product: CASSVEVTGGDYGYTF.

The CDR3 here is CASTSVVTGAYGYTF. The CDR3 bases are TGTGCCAGTACCTCCGTGGTCACGGGGGCTTATGGCTACACCTTC. V usage is TRBV19 and J usage is TRBJ1-2; D may be TRBD1 (6 bases). The V and J ends lost 7 bases and 5 bases respectively, with 20 bases between them. Germline V gene sequence: CDR1 LNHDA, CDR2 SQIVND (reference sequence). The CDR3 has 15 amino acids.

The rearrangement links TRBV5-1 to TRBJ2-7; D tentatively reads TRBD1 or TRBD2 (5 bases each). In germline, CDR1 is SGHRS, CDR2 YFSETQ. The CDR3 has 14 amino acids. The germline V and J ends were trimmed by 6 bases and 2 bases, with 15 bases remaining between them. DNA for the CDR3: TGCGCCAGCAAGACGATCCAGGGACCCTACGAGCAGTACTTC. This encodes CASKTIQGPYEQYF.

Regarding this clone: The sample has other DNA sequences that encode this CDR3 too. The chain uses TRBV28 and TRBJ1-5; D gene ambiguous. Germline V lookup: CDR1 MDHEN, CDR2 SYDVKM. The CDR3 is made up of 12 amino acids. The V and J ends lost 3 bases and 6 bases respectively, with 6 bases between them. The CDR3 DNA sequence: TGTGCCAGCAGTTTGTGGGGTCAGCCCCAGCATTTT. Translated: CASSLWGQPQHF.